This record looks at one TCR beta chain sequence and its context. Its antigen is as yet unknown. Data came from immunoSEQ multiplex PCR; TCRdb stores just in-frame clones and leaves some out. Of some 130,000 clones listed, about 91% are singletons. The data are from a study of T cell responses to AZD1222 COVID-19 vaccine. The CDR3 runs 13 residues. Germline loops: CDR1 SNHLY, CDR2 FYNNEI. V was pared by 8 bases and J by 3 bases, with 13 bases between. Study-wide points: There were vaccine-associated CD4 TCRs across spike, dominant at 160-218 and 743-854. Reports say nearly half of spike-specific TCRs go after unmutated variant regions.

The material was peripheral blood, obtained on day 0 of AZD1222 vaccination. The chain links TRBV2 to TRBJ1-2; D gene ambiguous. This clonotype was sampled from an adult in good health. The CDR3: CASVRAEDYGYTF. In DNA, the CDR3 is TGTGCCAGCGTCCGGGCCGAGGACTATGGCTACACCTTC.